These T cell receptor beta chains were read from a single sample in a study of cytomegalovirus exposure and HLA in healthy donors. Profiled with immunoSEQ multiplex PCR; TCRdb holds only in-frame clones, not every one. The table shows 69,000 or so clones, with 70% to 80% occurring only once. Sequences were obtained from PBMCs. The source of these receptors is a man aged 18-30 years in good health and CMV-seronegative. The CDR3 runs from the conserved cysteine through the conserved F or W. The D gene is left open where the match is weak. The size field is filled for only some rows; it gives once, few, many or a size class.

D: TRBD1
size: once
J: TRBJ2-3
V: TRBV6-1
DNA: TGTGCCACCGGACAGGGAAGAGTGAAAGATACGCAGTATTTT
CDR3: CATGQGRVKDTQYF

D: NA
size: NA
J: TRBJ2-7
V: TRBV6-1
DNA: TGTGCCAGCAGTCCAATAAGGACAGTCTACGAGCAGTACTTC
CDR3: CASSPIRTVYEQYF

D: NA
size: NA
J: TRBJ2-1
V: TRBV18
DNA: TGTGCCAGCTCACCACGGCAGGGGCTTGAGCAGTTCTTC
CDR3: CASSPRQGLEQFF

D: NA
size: NA
J: TRBJ1-4
V: TRBV7-2
DNA: TGTGCCAGCAGCTTGGGGCTTCAAACTGAAAAACTGTTTTTT
CDR3: CASSLGLQTEKLFF

D: NA
size: NA
J: TRBJ1-1
V: TRBV5-1
DNA: TGCGCCAGCAGCTTGGTAGGGAGTGTGGGAACTGAAGCTTTCTTT
CDR3: CASSLVGSVGTEAFF

D: TRBD1
size: NA
J: TRBJ2-6
V: TRBV13
DNA: TGTGCCAGCAGCTTTAATACCGGACAGGGATTTTCTGGGGCCAACGTCCTGACTTTC
CDR3: CASSFNTGQGFSGANVLTF

D: TRBD2
size: NA
J: TRBJ2-1
V: TRBV7-6
DNA: TGTGCCAGCAGCTCGACTAGCGGTGACATGGGTGAGCAGTTCTTC
CDR3: CASSSTSGDMGEQFF

D: NA
size: NA
J: TRBJ2-1
V: TRBV5-8
DNA: TGTGCCAGCAGCTTGACAGGAACGGGTTCCTACAATGAGCAGTTCTTC
CDR3: CASSLTGTGSYNEQFF

D: TRBD1
size: NA
J: TRBJ1-5
V: TRBV19
DNA: TGTGCCAGTAGACTGGGACAGAGCAATCAGCCCCAGCATTTT
CDR3: CASRLGQSNQPQHF

D: NA
size: NA
J: TRBJ2-1
V: TRBV21-1
DNA: TGTGCCAGCAGCCCGATAATCCAAGGCAGGGGGGAAGATGAGCAGTTCTTC
CDR3: CASSPIIQGRGEDEQFF

D: NA
size: NA
J: TRBJ1-2
V: TRBV10-3
DNA: TGTGCCATCAGTCAGGAGGACGAAGATGGCTACACCTTC
CDR3: CAISQEDEDGYTF

D: TRBD1
size: once
J: TRBJ1-6
V: TRBV5-6
DNA: TGTGCCAGCAGCTTGGGTCAGGGGGCCAGTAATTCACCCCTCCACTTT
CDR3: CASSLGQGASNSPLHF

D: TRBD1
size: few
J: TRBJ2-2
V: TRBV27
DNA: TGTGCCAGCCGGGACAGGGGCACCGGGGAGCTGTTTTTT
CDR3: CASRDRGTGELFF

D: NA
size: NA
J: TRBJ1-2
V: TRBV2
DNA: TGTGCCAGCAGTGAGGGTGGAGGAGCCTCTAACTATGGCTACACCTTC
CDR3: CASSEGGGASNYGYTF

D: TRBD1
size: few
J: TRBJ2-3
V: TRBV6-4
DNA: TGTGCCAGCAGCACAGGGGACCGAGATACGCAGTATTTT
CDR3: CASSTGDRDTQYF

D: TRBD1
size: NA
J: TRBJ1-6
V: TRBV19
DNA: TGTGCCAGTAGCCTTATCCAGGGGGCGAATTCACCCCTCCACTTT
CDR3: CASSLIQGANSPLHF

D: NA
size: NA
J: TRBJ1-4
V: TRBV18
DNA: TGTGCCAGCTCCCTCGGAGCAACTAATGAAAAACTGTTTTTT
CDR3: CASSLGATNEKLFF

D: NA
size: NA
J: TRBJ1-3
V: TRBV28
DNA: TGTGCCAGCAGTTTAAGGGCGGGGGGTTACTCTGGAAACACCATATATTTT
CDR3: CASSLRAGGYSGNTIYF

D: TRBD1
size: NA
J: TRBJ2-5
V: TRBV19
DNA: TGTGCCAGTAGTCGTCCCGGGACAGGGCCGGAGACCCAGTACTTC
CDR3: CASSRPGTGPETQYF

D: NA
size: NA
J: TRBJ1-1
V: TRBV19
DNA: TGTGCCAGTAGTCCCCGCGGGACGAACACTGAAGCTTTCTTT
CDR3: CASSPRGTNTEAFF

D: NA
size: NA
J: TRBJ1-1
V: TRBV28
DNA: TGTGCCAGCAGCCGATCAGGGGATATCACTGAAGCTTTCTTT
CDR3: CASSRSGDITEAFF

D: NA
size: NA
J: TRBJ1-2
V: TRBV14
DNA: TGTGCCAGCAGCCAAGTGGAGGACAGTCCGGTCTATGGCTACACCTTC
CDR3: CASSQVEDSPVYGYTF

D: NA
size: NA
J: TRBJ2-5
V: TRBV7-2
DNA: TGTGCCAGCAGCCAAAGCTACTCCTCCGGGACCCAGTACTTC
CDR3: CASSQSYSSGTQYF

D: TRBD1
size: few
J: TRBJ1-5
V: TRBV19
DNA: TGTGCCAGTAGTATGGGACAGGGGACTCAGCCCCAGCATTTT
CDR3: CASSMGQGTQPQHF

D: NA
size: NA
J: TRBJ2-5
V: TRBV5-6
DNA: TGTGCCAGCAGCTTGGAGTGGCAGGGGAGAGGAGAGACCCAGTACTTC
CDR3: CASSLEWQGRGETQYF

D: NA
size: NA
J: TRBJ2-1
V: TRBV5-1
DNA: TGCGCCAGCAGCCGTGGGACACATGAGCAGTTCTTC
CDR3: CASSRGTHEQFF

D: NA
size: NA
J: TRBJ2-7
V: TRBV6-1
DNA: TGTGCCAGCACCGAGGAGGGGCTCTTGGCCTACGAGCAGTACTTC
CDR3: CASTEEGLLAYEQYF

D: TRBD1
size: NA
J: TRBJ2-7
V: TRBV27
DNA: TGTGCCAGCAGTCCAACCGGGACAGCCTACGAGCAGTACTTC
CDR3: CASSPTGTAYEQYF

D: TRBD2
size: NA
J: TRBJ2-3
V: TRBV7-6
DNA: TGTGCCAGCAGCGCACGGGCTCAGACTAGCGGGGGGGTTCATACGCAGTATTTT
CDR3: CASSARAQTSGGVHTQYF

D: TRBD1
size: NA
J: TRBJ2-7
V: TRBV6-6
DNA: TGTGCCAGCAGTTACTCGAAGACAGGGTCGGGCTACGAGCAGTACTTC
CDR3: CASSYSKTGSGYEQYF

D: NA
size: NA
J: TRBJ2-5
V: TRBV6-1
DNA: TGTGCCAGCAGTGAAATGCCAGTAGAGACCCAGTACTTC
CDR3: CASSEMPVETQYF

D: NA
size: NA
J: TRBJ2-5
V: TRBV27
DNA: TGTGCCAGCAGCCCGAACAGGGCCCGAGAGACCCAGTACTTC
CDR3: CASSPNRARETQYF

D: NA
size: NA
J: TRBJ1-6
V: TRBV7-8
DNA: TGTGCCAGCAGCTTAGTAAATTCACCCCTCCACTTT
CDR3: CASSLVNSPLHF

D: TRBD1
size: NA
J: TRBJ2-1
V: TRBV7-3
DNA: TGTGCCAGCAGCCACTCCGGGACAGGGGCTGAGCAGTTCTTC
CDR3: CASSHSGTGAEQFF

D: NA
size: NA
J: TRBJ2-7
V: TRBV5-1
DNA: TGCGCCAGCAGCCCGGGGGGCCGACAGGGGAACTCCTACGAGCAGTACTTC
CDR3: CASSPGGRQGNSYEQYF

D: TRBD1
size: NA
J: TRBJ1-6
V: TRBV9
DNA: TGTGCCAGCAGCGTAGATGGACAGGGGAATTCACCCCTCCACTTT
CDR3: CASSVDGQGNSPLHF

D: NA
size: NA
J: TRBJ1-2
V: TRBV5-1
DNA: TGCGCCAGCAGCTTGTCAGGGACAAACCCTGGGGGCTACACCTTC
CDR3: CASSLSGTNPGGYTF

D: NA
size: NA
J: TRBJ2-1
V: TRBV9
DNA: TGTGCCAGCAGCGTAGCTAGTCGGGAACGCTACAATGAGCAGTTCTTC
CDR3: CASSVASRERYNEQFF

D: NA
size: NA
J: TRBJ1-4
V: TRBV7-3
DNA: TGTGCCAGCAGCCCGAAGGTCGGGTGGTCTACAACTAATGAAAAACTGTTTTTT
CDR3: CASSPKVGWSTTNEKLFF

D: TRBD2
size: NA
J: TRBJ2-5
V: TRBV6-5
DNA: TGTGCCAGCAGTTACGGAGCGGGGTCGCAAGAGACCCAGTACTTC
CDR3: CASSYGAGSQETQYF

D: TRBD1
size: NA
J: TRBJ1-4
V: TRBV11-2
DNA: TGTGCCAGCAGCTCCTTTCCGGGACAGGGGCCTTCTAATGAAAAACTGTTTTTT
CDR3: CASSSFPGQGPSNEKLFF